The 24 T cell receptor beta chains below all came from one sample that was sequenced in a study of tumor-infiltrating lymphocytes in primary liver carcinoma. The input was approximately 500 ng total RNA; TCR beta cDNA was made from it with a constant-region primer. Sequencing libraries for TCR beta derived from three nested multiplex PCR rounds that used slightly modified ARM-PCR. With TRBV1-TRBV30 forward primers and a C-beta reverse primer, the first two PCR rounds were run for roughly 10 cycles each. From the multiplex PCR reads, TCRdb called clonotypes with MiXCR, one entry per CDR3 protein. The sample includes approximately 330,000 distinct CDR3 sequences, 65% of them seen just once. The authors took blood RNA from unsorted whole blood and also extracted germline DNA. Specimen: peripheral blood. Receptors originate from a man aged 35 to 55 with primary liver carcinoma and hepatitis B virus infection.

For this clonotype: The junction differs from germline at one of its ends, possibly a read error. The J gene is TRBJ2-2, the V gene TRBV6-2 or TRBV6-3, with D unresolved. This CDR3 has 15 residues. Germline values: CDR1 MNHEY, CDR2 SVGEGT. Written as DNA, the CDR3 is TGTGCCAGCAGTTTTTCGGATACGAACACCAGGGAGCTGTTTTTT. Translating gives CASSFSDTNTRELFF.

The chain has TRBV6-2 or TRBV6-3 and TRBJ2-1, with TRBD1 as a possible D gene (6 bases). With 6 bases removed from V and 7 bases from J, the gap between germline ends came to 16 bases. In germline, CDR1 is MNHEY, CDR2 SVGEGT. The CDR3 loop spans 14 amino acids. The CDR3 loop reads CASSRGRAYNEQFF. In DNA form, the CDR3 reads TGTGCCAGCAGCAGGGGACGGGCGTATAATGAGCAGTTCTTC.

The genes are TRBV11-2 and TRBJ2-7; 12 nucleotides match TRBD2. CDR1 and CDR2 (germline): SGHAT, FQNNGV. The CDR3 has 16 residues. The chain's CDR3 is CESSLTRLAGVHEQYF. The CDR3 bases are TGTGAAAGCAGCCTAACTCGACTAGCGGGAGTCCACGAGCAGTACTTC.

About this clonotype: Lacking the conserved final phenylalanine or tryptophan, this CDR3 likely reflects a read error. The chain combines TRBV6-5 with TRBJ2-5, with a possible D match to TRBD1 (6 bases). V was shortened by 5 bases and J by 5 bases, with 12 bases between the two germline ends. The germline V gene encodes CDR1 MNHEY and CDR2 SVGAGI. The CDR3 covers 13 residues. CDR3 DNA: TGTGCCAGCAGTCCAGGGGTCCAGGAGACCCAGTACCTC. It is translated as CASSPGVQETQYL.

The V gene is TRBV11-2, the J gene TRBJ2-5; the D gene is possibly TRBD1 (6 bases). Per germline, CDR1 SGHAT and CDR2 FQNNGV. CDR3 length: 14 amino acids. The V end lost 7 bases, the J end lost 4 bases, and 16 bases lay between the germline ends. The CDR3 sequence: CASNSTGFGETQYF. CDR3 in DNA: TGTGCCAGCAACTCCACAGGGTTTGGAGAGACCCAGTACTTC.

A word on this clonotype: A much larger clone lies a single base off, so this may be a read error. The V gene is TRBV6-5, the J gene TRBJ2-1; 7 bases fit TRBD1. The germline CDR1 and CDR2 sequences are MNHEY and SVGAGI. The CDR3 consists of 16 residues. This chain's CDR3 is CAGSYFILGQPIEQFF. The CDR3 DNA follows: TGTGCCGGCAGTTACTTTATCCTGGGACAGCCCATCGAGCAGTTCTTC.

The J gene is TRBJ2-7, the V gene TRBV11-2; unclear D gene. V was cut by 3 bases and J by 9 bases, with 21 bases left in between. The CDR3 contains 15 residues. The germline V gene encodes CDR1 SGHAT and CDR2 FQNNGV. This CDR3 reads CASSFADDPSDVQYF. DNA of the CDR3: TGTGCCAGCAGCTTCGCGGACGACCCATCGGACGTGCAGTACTTC.

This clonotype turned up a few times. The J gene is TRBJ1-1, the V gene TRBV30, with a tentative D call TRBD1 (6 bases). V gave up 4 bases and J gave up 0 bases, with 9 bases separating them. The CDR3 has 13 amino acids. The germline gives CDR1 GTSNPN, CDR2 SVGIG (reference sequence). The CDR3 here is CAWTTGMNTEAFF. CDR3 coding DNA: TGTGCCTGGACGACAGGAATGAACACTGAAGCTTTCTTT.

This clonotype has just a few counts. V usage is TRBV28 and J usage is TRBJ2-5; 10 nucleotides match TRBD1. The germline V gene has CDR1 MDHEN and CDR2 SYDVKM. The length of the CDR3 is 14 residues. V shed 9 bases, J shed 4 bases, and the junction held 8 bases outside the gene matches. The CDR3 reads CASSGGTGVETQYF. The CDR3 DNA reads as TGTGCCAGTTCAGGAGGGACAGGGGTAGAGACCCAGTACTTC.

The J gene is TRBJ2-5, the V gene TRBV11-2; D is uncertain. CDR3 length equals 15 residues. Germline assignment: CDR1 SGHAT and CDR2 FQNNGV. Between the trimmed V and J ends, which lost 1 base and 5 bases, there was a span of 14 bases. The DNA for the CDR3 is TGTGCCAGCAGCTTAGGAACGGGCAGTCGGGAGACCCAGTACTTC. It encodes CASSLGTGSRETQYF.

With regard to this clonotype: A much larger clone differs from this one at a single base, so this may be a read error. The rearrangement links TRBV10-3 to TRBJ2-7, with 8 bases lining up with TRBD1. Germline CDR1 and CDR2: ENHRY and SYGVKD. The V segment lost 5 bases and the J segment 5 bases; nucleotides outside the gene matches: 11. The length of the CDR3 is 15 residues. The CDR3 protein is CAISRDSGQVHEQYF. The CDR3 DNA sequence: TGTGCCATCAGTCGCGACTCGGGACAGGTTCACGAGCAGTACTTC.

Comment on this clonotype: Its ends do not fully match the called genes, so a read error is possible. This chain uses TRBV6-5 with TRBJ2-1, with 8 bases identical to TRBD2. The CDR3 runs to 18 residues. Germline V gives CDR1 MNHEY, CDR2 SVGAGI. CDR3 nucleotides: TGTGCCAGCAGTGTCACCTCTTCGGTAGCGGGAAGAGACAATGATCAGTTCTTC. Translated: CASSVTSSVAGRDNDQFF.

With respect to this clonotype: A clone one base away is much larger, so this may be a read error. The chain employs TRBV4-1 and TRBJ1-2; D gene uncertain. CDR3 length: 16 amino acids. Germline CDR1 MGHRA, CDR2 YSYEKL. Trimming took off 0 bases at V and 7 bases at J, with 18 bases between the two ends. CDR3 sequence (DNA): TGCGCCAGCAGCCAAGATCGACAAGCGTTGGGCTGTGGCTACACCTTC. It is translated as CASSQDRQALGCGYTF.

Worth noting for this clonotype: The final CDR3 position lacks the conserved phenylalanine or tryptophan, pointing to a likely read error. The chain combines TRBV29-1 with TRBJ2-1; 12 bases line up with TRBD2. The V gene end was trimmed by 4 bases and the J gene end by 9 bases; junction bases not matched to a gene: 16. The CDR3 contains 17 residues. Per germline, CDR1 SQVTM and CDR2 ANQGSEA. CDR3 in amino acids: CSVVMGYGTSGWSEQFL. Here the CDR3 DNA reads TGCAGCGTTGTAATGGGCTATGGGACTAGCGGGTGGAGTGAGCAGTTCCTC.

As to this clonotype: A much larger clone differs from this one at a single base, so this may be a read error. CDR3: CASRGTGGQSEQYF. CDR3 DNA sequence: TGTGCCAGCCGAGGGACAGGGGGACAATCCGAGCAGTACTTC. This chain uses TRBV6-1 with TRBJ2-7; TRBD1 matches 11 bases. The CDR3 is 14 residues long. The trim removed 8 bases at V and 6 bases at J, leaving 9 bases unmatched. Germline values: CDR1 MNHNS, CDR2 SASEGT.

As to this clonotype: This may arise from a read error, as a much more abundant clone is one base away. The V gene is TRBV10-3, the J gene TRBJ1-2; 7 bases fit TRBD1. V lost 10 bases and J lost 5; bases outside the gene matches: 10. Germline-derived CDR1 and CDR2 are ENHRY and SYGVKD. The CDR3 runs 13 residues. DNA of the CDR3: TGTGCCACTGCGAGGGACAGCAAGTATGGCTACACCTTC. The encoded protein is CATARDSKYGYTF.

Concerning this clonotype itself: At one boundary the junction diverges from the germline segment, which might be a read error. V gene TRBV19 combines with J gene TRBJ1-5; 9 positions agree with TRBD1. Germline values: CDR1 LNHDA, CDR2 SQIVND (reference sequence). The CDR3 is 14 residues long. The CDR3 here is CASSMGQGPRSQHF. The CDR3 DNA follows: TGTGCCAGTAGTATGGGACAGGGTCCTCGATCCCAACATTTT.

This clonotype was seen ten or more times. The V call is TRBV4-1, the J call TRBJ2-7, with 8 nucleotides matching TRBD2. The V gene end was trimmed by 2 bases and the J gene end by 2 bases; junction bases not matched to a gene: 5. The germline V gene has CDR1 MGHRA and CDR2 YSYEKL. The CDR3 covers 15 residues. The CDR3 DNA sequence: TGCGCCAGCAGCCAACGTTCGGGAGGGCCCTACGAGCAGTACTTC. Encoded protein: CASSQRSGGPYEQYF.

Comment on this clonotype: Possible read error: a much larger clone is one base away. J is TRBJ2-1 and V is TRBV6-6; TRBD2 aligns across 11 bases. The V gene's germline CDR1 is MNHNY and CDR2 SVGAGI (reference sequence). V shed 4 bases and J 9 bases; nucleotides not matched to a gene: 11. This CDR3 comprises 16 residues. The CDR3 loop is CASSSAGLAAAGEQFF. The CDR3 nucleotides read TGTGCCAGCAGTTCGGCGGGACTAGCGGCAGCAGGTGAGCAGTTCTTC.

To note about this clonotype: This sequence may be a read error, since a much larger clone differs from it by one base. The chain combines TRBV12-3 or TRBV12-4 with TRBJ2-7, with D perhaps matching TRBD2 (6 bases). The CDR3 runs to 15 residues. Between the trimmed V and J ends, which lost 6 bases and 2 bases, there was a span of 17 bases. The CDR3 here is CASRLPQGGTYEQYF. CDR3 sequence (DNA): TGTGCCAGCAGATTGCCCCAGGGAGGCACCTACGAGCAGTACTTC.

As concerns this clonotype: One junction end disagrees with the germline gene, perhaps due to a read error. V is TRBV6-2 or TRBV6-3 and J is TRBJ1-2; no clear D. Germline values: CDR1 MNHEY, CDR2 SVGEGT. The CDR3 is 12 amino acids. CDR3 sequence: CVSRGQPYAYTF. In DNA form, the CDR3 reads TGTGTCAGCAGAGGGCAGCCCTATGCCTACACCTTC.

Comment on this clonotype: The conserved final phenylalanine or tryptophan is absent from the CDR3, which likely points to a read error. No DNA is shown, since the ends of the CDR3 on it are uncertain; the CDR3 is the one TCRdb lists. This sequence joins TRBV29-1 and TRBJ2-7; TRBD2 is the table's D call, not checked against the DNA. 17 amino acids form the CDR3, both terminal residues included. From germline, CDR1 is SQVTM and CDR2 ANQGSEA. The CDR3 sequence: CSAVGLGLVGLAYEHYL.

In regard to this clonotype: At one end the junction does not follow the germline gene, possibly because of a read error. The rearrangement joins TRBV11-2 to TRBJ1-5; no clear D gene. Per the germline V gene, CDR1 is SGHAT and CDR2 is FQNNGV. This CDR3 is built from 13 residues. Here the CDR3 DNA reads TGTGCAAGCAGCTTAGCAAGGGAACAGCCCCAGCATTTT. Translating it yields CASSLAREQPQHF.

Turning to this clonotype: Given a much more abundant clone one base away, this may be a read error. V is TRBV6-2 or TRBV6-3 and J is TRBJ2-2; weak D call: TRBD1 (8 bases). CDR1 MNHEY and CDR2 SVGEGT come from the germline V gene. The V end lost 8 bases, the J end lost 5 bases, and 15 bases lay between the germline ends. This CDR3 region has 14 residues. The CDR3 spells CASGGQGGTGELFF. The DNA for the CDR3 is TGTGCCAGCGGTGGACAGGGAGGGACCGGGGAGCTGTTTTTT.